What follows are 31 T cell receptor beta chains derived from one specimen sequenced in a study of blood T cell repertoires in COVID-19. Some clones are missing from TCRdb's copy, which holds only in-frame ones; the method was immunoSEQ multiplex PCR. This sample has approximately 65,000 clones, with 90% found just once. Sample: peripheral blood. These TCRs come from a woman aged 18-35 years with acute or convalescent COVID-19.

The chain's CDR3 is CASSEALRENTEAFF. The CDR3 DNA follows: TGTGCCAGCAGTGAAGCCCTCAGGGAGAACACTGAAGCTTTCTTT. The rearrangement joins TRBV2 to TRBJ1-1; perhaps TRBD1 as D (5 bases). Germline CDR1 is SNHLY and CDR2 is FYNNEI. CDR3 length: 15 residues. Trimming pared 0 bases from V and 1 base from J, leaving 9 bases between.

This chain links TRBV11-2 with TRBJ2-1; TRBD2 matches 11 bases. V shed 5 bases, J shed 4 bases, and the junction held 7 bases outside the gene matches. The germline V gene encodes CDR1 SGHAT and CDR2 FQNNGV. This CDR3 region has 16 residues. The CDR3 loop reads CASSPLAGGRYNEQFF. The CDR3 DNA follows: TGTGCCAGCAGCCCTCTAGCGGGAGGAAGGTACAATGAGCAGTTCTTC.

CDR3 protein: CASSLGPTGNQPQHF. The CDR3 region has the DNA TGTGCCAGCAGCTTAGGCCCCACGGGCAATCAGCCCCAGCATTTT. The V and J genes are TRBV7-8 and TRBJ1-5; no clear D. CDR3 length: 15 residues. Germline V gives CDR1 SGHVS, CDR2 FQNEAQ. The V end lost 1 base, the J end lost 2 bases, and 9 bases lay between the germline ends. Full variable domain (remainder filled in from reference TRBV7-8 and TRBJ1-5): GAGVSQSPRYKVAKRGQDVALRCDPISGHVSLFWYQQALGQGPEFLTYFQNEAQLDKSGLPSDRFFAERPEGSVSTLKIQRTQQEDSAVYLCASSLGPTGNQPQHFGDGTRLSIL.

The CDR3 here is CASSSLWQDLNTEAFF. CDR3 sequence (DNA): TGTGCCAGCAGCTCCCTATGGCAGGACTTGAACACTGAAGCTTTCTTT. This chain uses TRBV21-1 with TRBJ1-1. TRBV21-1 is noted as a pseudogene. CDR3 size: 16 residues.

The chain carries TRBV5-4 and TRBJ2-1; 7 positions match TRBD1. The CDR3 runs to 15 residues. CDR1 and CDR2 (germline): SGHNT, YYREEE (reference sequence). Germline trimming cut 4 bases from V and 4 bases from J; bases unmatched to any gene: 8. The CDR3 protein is CASSPPGTAYNEQFF. CDR3 coding DNA: TGTGCCAGCAGCCCCCCGGGGACAGCTTACAATGAGCAGTTCTTC.

The chain has TRBV5-1 and TRBJ2-1; TRBD2 matches 9 bases. J lost 4 bases, V lost 4 bases, and 6 bases had no gene match. Germline V CDR1 and CDR2: SGHRS, YFSETQ. This CDR3 contains 15 residues. This CDR3 is CASSINSGGYNEQFF. As DNA, the CDR3 is TGCGCCAGCAGCATAAATAGCGGGGGTTACAATGAGCAGTTCTTC.

This clone was picked up one time. This sequence joins TRBV6-5 and TRBJ2-1; 8 positions agree with TRBD1. The CDR3 runs to 13 residues. CDR1 MNHEY and CDR2 SVGAGI come from the germline V gene. V dropped 7 bases and J dropped 8; count of bases not matched to a gene: 7. The CDR3 bases are TGTGCCAGCAACTCACAGGGGGGCTATGAGCAGTTCTTC. Encoded protein: CASNSQGGYEQFF.

In this sample, this clone turned up once. The chain uses TRBV7-9 and TRBJ1-1; 8 bases match TRBD1. The V segment lost 0 bases and the J segment 6 bases; nucleotides outside the gene matches: 6. The germline gives CDR1 SEHNR, CDR2 FQNEAQ (reference sequence). The CDR3 consists of 15 residues. CDR3: CASSLAQGARAEAFF. The DNA for the CDR3 is TGTGCCAGCAGCTTAGCGCAGGGGGCGCGAGCTGAAGCTTTCTTT.

The chain carries TRBV20-1 and TRBJ1-6; a possible D gene is TRBD1 (6 bases). This CDR3 contains 15 residues. Germline V gene sequence: CDR1 DFQATT, CDR2 SNEGSKA (reference sequence). Deletions cut 3 bases from V and 3 bases from J, with 12 bases between. CDR3 coding DNA: TGCAGTGCTAGTCTGGGACAAGGCTATAATTCACCCCTCCACTTT. Translation gives CSASLGQGYNSPLHF.

V and J are TRBV19 and TRBJ1-6; no reliable D call. The germline V and J ends were trimmed by 6 bases and 10 bases, with 16 bases remaining between them. CDR3 size: 14 residues. The germline gives CDR1 LNHDA, CDR2 SQIVND (reference sequence). The CDR3, as DNA: TGTGCCAGTAGCCTCATCGGACTCGGCTCACCCCTCCACTTT. Translating it yields CASSLIGLGSPLHF.

The chain uses TRBV9 and TRBJ2-3; the match to TRBD2 covers 8 bases. CDR3 size: 16 residues. CDR1 is SGDLS, CDR2 YYNGEE, per germline. The junction had 3 bases not matched to a gene; V was cut back by 0 bases and J by 0 bases. The CDR3 nucleotides read TGTGCCAGCAGCGTAGGGGTAGCGGGGAGCACAGATACGCAGTATTTT. Translated: CASSVGVAGSTDTQYF.

V gene TRBV7-9 combines with J gene TRBJ2-1; 13 bases are shared with TRBD2. The CDR3 is 18 amino acids. Trimming removed 4 bases from V and 2 bases from J; junction bases left unmatched: 8. CDR1 and CDR2 from the germline V gene are SEHNR and FQNEAQ (reference sequence). CDR3 region: CASSSTRLAGGPYNEQFF. The CDR3 DNA sequence: TGTGCCAGCAGCTCGACCCGACTAGCGGGAGGACCCTACAATGAGCAGTTCTTC. Together with reference TRBV7-9 and TRBJ2-1, the CDR3 gives the full variable domain: DTGVSQNPRHKITKRGQNVTFRCDPISEHNRLYWYRQTLGQGPEFLTYFQNEAQLEKSRLLSDRFSAERPKGSFSTLEIQRTEQGDSAMYLCASSSTRLAGGPYNEQFFGPGTRLTVL.

This clone came up once. The chain joins TRBV3-1 (or the pseudogene TRBV3-2) to TRBJ2-7, with TRBD1 matching 9 bases. CDR3 length: 16 residues. Germline lookup yields CDR1 LGHDT and CDR2 YNNKEL (reference sequence). V lost 4 bases and J lost 6; bases outside the gene matches: 13. CDR3 nucleotides: TGTGCCAGCAGCCCGCTTAGACCGGGACAGGGAGGCGAGCAGTACTTC. It encodes CASSPLRPGQGGEQYF.

V usage is TRBV5-8 and J usage is TRBJ2-7; TRBD1 matches at 9 bases. Germline V CDR1 and CDR2: SGHTS, YDEGEE. J was trimmed by 4 bases and V by 4 bases; bases with no gene match: 9. This CDR3 spans 15 amino acids. CDR3 sequence (DNA): TGTGCCAGCAGCGAAACCCGGGACAGGGTTTACGAGCAGTACTTC. Protein product: CASSETRDRVYEQYF.

This clone has a count of ten or more. Other DNA sequences in the sample encode the same CDR3. The V call is TRBV7-2, the J call TRBJ2-2; 8 bases are shared with TRBD1. Trimming took 3 bases from V and 3 from J; bases not matched to a gene: 6. The CDR3 is 16 amino acids. Germline V CDR1 and CDR2: SGHTA, FQGNSA. CDR3 protein: CASSLAGQGYTGELFF. CDR3 DNA sequence: TGTGCCAGCAGCTTGGCCGGACAGGGATACACCGGGGAGCTGTTTTTT.

The J gene is TRBJ2-1, the V gene TRBV12-3 or TRBV12-4; 10 bases map to TRBD1. Trimming took 4 bases from V and 14 from J; bases not matched to a gene: 5. The CDR3 has 12 amino acids. This CDR3 is CASSSTGTGEFF. The CDR3 nucleotides are TGTGCCAGCAGTTCCACCGGGACAGGGGAGTTCTTC.

The count of this clone is one. The V gene is TRBV6-2 or TRBV6-3, the J gene TRBJ2-2; TRBD2 agrees at 12 bases. V lost 5 bases to trimming and J lost 5 bases; unmatched junction nucleotides: 6. Germline V gives CDR1 MNHEY, CDR2 SVGEGT. The CDR3 is 16 residues long. Here the CDR3 reads CASSLRLAGDTGELFF. In DNA form, the CDR3 reads TGTGCCAGCAGTCTCCGACTAGCGGGAGATACCGGGGAGCTGTTTTTT.

The chain recombines TRBV6-5 with TRBJ2-5; 7 bases fit TRBD1. In germline, CDR1 is MNHEY, CDR2 SVGAGI. The CDR3 is 15 amino acids. V shed 6 bases, J shed 5 bases, and the junction held 12 bases outside the gene matches. The CDR3 DNA reads TGTGCCAGCAGAGCCGGGACAGCTCACAGGGAGACCCAGTACTTC. Amino acid sequence: CASRAGTAHRETQYF.

The genes are TRBV2 and TRBJ1-6; D gene uncertain. V lost 6 bases and J 7 bases, leaving 13 bases between the germline ends. The germline gives CDR1 SNHLY, CDR2 FYNNEI. This CDR3 is built from 14 residues. The CDR3 DNA reads TGTGCCAGCAGGCCGAGGTGGGAGAATTCACCCCTCCACTTT. Protein product: CASRPRWENSPLHF.

This chain joins TRBV2 and TRBJ2-1; 9 bases match TRBD2. Germline CDR1 reads SNHLY; CDR2 reads FYNNEI. The V gene end was trimmed by 5 bases and the J gene end by 3 bases; junction bases not matched to a gene: 2. This CDR3 is built from 14 residues. This chain's CDR3 is CASSRLADYNEQFF. CDR3 nucleotides: TGTGCCAGCAGTAGACTAGCGGACTACAATGAGCAGTTCTTC.

The chain carries TRBV30 and TRBJ1-2, with TRBD1 matching over 10 bases. The V segment lost 8 bases and the J segment 0 bases; nucleotides outside the gene matches: 3. The CDR3 runs to 13 residues. Germline V lookup: CDR1 GTSNPN, CDR2 SVGIG (reference sequence). The DNA of the CDR3 is TGTGCCGGAGGGACAGGGGCTAACTATGGCTACACCTTC. Its translation is CAGGTGANYGYTF.

DNA of the CDR3: TGTGCCAGCTCACCATCCGGGGGGTGGCCTGAAGCTTTCTTT. This encodes CASSPSGGWPEAFF. The chain links TRBV18 to TRBJ1-1, with D perhaps TRBD1 (5 bases). Germline values: CDR1 KGHSH, CDR2 LQKENI. The V end was cut by 2 bases, the J end by 6 bases, with 13 bases between. The CDR3 loop spans 14 amino acids.

The chain carries TRBV3-1 (or the pseudogene TRBV3-2) and TRBJ2-5; TRBD2 agrees at 11 bases. Germline V gene sequence: CDR1 LGHDT, CDR2 YNNKEL (reference sequence). This CDR3 comprises 17 residues. Unmatched junction bases numbered 5, after V lost 0 bases and J lost 2 bases. The CDR3 DNA reads as TGTGCCAGCAGCCAAGATCTCCTAGCGGGGGGTCAAGAGACCCAGTACTTC. Its translation: CASSQDLLAGGQETQYF.

In nucleotides, the CDR3 is TGTGCCAGCAGCTTAAAACGCCCCCTCCGGACTAGCCTATCCACAGATACGCAGTATTTT. Its translation: CASSLKRPLRTSLSTDTQYF. V is TRBV7-6 and J is TRBJ2-3, with TRBD2 matching 8 bases. V lost 2 bases, J lost 2 bases, and 18 bases stayed unmatched. Germline V gene data show CDR1 as SGHVS and CDR2 as FNYEAQ. There are 20 residues in the CDR3.

There are a few counts of this clone. The chain employs TRBV19 and TRBJ1-2; no firm D call. The CDR3 loop spans 13 amino acids. Germline V gives CDR1 LNHDA, CDR2 SQIVND (reference sequence). V was trimmed by 4 bases and J by 7 bases, leaving 13 bases between them. This CDR3 reads CASSTLEDTGYTF. For the CDR3, the DNA is TGTGCCAGTAGTACCCTAGAGGATACTGGCTACACCTTC.

CDR3: CASSDYTGVPNSPLHF. In DNA form, the CDR3 reads TGTGCCAGCAGCGATTATACAGGGGTCCCTAATTCACCCCTCCACTTT. The chain joins TRBV2 to TRBJ1-6; 7 nucleotides align to TRBD1. Germline V gene data show CDR1 as SNHLY and CDR2 as FYNNEI. This CDR3 is 16 amino acids long. J lost 6 bases, V lost 6 bases, and 11 bases had no gene match.

The V gene is TRBV7-9, the J gene TRBJ2-5; weak D call: TRBD2 (5 bases). Germline V gene sequence: CDR1 SEHNR, CDR2 FQNEAQ (reference sequence). The ends were cut back, 5 bases at V and 5 bases at J, with 9 bases in the middle. The CDR3 runs to 12 residues. The CDR3 loop is CASSDWRETQYF. Here the CDR3 DNA reads TGTGCCAGCAGCGACTGGAGGGAGACCCAGTACTTC.

This chain connects TRBV6-5 to TRBJ1-1, with a weak D call TRBD1 (5 bases). The V end was cut by 2 bases, the J end by 1 base, with 11 bases between. This CDR3 comprises 15 residues. Germline V gives CDR1 MNHEY, CDR2 SVGAGI. The CDR3 DNA sequence: TGTGCCAGCAGTTACGGGGGGAGATGGAACACTGAAGCTTTCTTT. This gives the protein CASSYGGRWNTEAFF.

The V call is TRBV6-5, the J call TRBJ2-1; 11 bases match TRBD2. Per the germline V gene, CDR1 is MNHEY and CDR2 is SVGAGI. The CDR3 consists of 15 residues. The V and J ends lost 6 bases and 4 bases, in that order; junction bases with no gene match: 5. The CDR3 region is CASRRPSGGYNEQFF. CDR3 DNA: TGTGCCAGCAGGAGACCTAGCGGGGGGTACAATGAGCAGTTCTTC.

The CDR3 DNA sequence: TGTGCCAGCAGCCAATCGGGACTCCTGGCCAAAAACATTCAGTACTTC. Translated: CASSQSGLLAKNIQYF. The chain joins TRBV16 to TRBJ2-4; D is possibly TRBD2 (6 bases). The CDR3 covers 16 residues. Germline CDR1 reads KGHSY; CDR2 reads FQNENV. V was cut by 0 bases and J by 1 base, with 10 bases left in between.

The chain recombines TRBV4-1 with TRBJ2-7, with 10 bases that match TRBD2. V trimming: 1 base; J trimming: 2 bases; junction bases outside the gene matches: 5. The CDR3 spans 16 residues. CDR1 and CDR2 from the germline V gene are MGHRA and YSYEKL. For the CDR3, the DNA is TGCGCCAGCAGCCAAGGCGTACTAGCGGGAACCTACGAGCAGTACTTC. It is translated as CASSQGVLAGTYEQYF.